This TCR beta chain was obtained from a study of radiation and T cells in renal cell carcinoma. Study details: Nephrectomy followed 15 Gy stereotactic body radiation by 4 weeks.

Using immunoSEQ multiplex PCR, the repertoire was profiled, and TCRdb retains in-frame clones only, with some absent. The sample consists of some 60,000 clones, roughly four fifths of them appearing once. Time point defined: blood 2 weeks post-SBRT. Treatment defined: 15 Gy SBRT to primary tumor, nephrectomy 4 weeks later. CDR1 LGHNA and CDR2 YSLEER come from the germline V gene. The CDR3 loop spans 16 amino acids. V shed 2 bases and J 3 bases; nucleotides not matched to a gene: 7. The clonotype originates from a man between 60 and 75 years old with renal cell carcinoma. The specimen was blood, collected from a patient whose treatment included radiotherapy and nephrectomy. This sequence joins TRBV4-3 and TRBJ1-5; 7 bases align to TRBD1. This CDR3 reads CASSQFPGTDNQPQHF. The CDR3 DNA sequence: TGCGCCAGCAGCCAATTCCCAGGGACAGACAATCAGCCCCAGCATTTT.